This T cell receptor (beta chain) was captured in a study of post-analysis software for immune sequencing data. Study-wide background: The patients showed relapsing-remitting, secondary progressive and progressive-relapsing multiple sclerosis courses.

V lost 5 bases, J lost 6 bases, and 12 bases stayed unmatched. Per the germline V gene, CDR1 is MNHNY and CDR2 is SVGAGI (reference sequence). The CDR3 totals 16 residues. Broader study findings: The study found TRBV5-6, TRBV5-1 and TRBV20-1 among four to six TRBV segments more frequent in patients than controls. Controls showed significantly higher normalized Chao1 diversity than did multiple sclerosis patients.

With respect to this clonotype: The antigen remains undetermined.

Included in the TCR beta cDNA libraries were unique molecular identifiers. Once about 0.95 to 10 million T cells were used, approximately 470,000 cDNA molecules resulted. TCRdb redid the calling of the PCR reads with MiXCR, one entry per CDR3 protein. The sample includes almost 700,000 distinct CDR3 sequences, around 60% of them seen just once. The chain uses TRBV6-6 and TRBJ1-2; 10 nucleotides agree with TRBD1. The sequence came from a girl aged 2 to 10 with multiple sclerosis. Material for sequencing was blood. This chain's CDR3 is CASSPGQGRLLDGYTF. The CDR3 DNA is TGTGCCAGCAGTCCGGGACAGGGGCGTCTTCTCGATGGCTACACCTTC.